Following are 6 T cell receptor beta chains from one sample sequenced in a study of cytomegalovirus exposure and HLA in healthy donors. The PCR made use of 60 Vbeta and 13 Jbeta primers. Data came from immunoSEQ multiplex PCR; TCRdb stores just in-frame clones and leaves some out. In the table there are under 90,000 clones, about 90% of which are singletons. Sequenced: PBMCs. These receptors came from a man between 18 and 35 years old in good health and CMV-seronegative.

The V and J genes are TRBV5-8 and TRBJ1-6; tentative D call: TRBD1 (5 bases). CDR3 length: 16 residues. The germline gives CDR1 SGHTS, CDR2 YDEGEE. The V end lost 4 bases, the J end lost 7 bases, and 18 bases lay between the germline ends. The CDR3 reads CASSPQTATTNSPLHF. The CDR3 DNA follows: TGTGCCAGCAGCCCTCAGACAGCGACGACGAATTCACCCCTCCACTTT.

CDR3 loop: CASSIVGTPNTEAFF. As DNA, the CDR3 is TGTGCCAGTAGTATAGTGGGGACTCCAAACACTGAAGCTTTCTTT. The J gene is TRBJ1-1, the V gene TRBV19, with D possibly TRBD1 on 5 matching bases. V was clipped by 1 base and J by 2 bases, with 11 bases between them. Germline values: CDR1 LNHDA, CDR2 SQIVND (reference sequence). The CDR3 runs to 15 residues.

CDR3 nucleotides: TGTGCCAGCACCTCGGGACAGGGGTACGGGGAGCAGTATTTT. Translation gives CASTSGQGYGEQYF. V and J are TRBV5-4 and TRBJ2-3; the match to TRBD1 covers 10 bases. The V segment lost 6 bases and the J segment 11 bases; nucleotides outside the gene matches: 12. This CDR3 has 14 amino acids. Germline V CDR1 and CDR2: SGHNT, YYREEE (reference sequence).

This rearrangement joins TRBV27 to TRBJ1-2; possibly TRBD1 for D (5 bases). Germline V gene sequence: CDR1 MNHEY, CDR2 SMNVEV (reference sequence). The CDR3 is made up of 15 amino acids. With 0 bases removed from V and 8 bases from J, the gap between germline ends came to 16 bases. This CDR3 is CASSLSFGHLGGYTF. The CDR3 bases are TGTGCCAGCAGTTTATCCTTTGGACATCTCGGAGGCTACACCTTC.

This clone was counted between two and nine times. The chain combines TRBV6-5 with TRBJ2-2; unclear D gene. The V end was cut by 8 bases, the J end by 7 bases, with 14 bases between. The CDR3 totals 13 residues. Germline values: CDR1 MNHEY, CDR2 SVGAGI. The CDR3 loop is CASGLAKNGELFF. In DNA, the CDR3 is TGTGCCAGCGGATTAGCTAAAAACGGGGAGCTGTTTTTT.

The CDR3 loop reads CASSLSPRGLTYEQYF. In nucleotides, the CDR3 is TGTGCCAGCAGCTTATCCCCCAGGGGGCTCACCTACGAGCAGTACTTC. This chain uses TRBV7-8 with TRBJ2-5; 8 nucleotides match TRBD1. The assigned J gene may be wrong: the sequence end matches TRBJ2-7 better. CDR1 is SGHVS, CDR2 FQNEAQ, per germline. The CDR3 length is 16 residues.